This TCR beta chain was found in a study of T-cell reconstitution after alpha-beta-depleted transplantation in children. The CDR3 loop spans 15 amino acids. V lost 0 bases to trimming and J lost 1 base, with 7 bases between them. Germline V gene sequence: CDR1 ENHRY, CDR2 SYGVKD. The sample holds many counts of this clonotype. Library preparation (for TCRbeta) was performed with unique molecular identifiers. TCRdb independently ran MiXCR on the PCR reads; one entry per CDR3 protein. Here the sample spans more than 150,000 distinct CDR3 sequences, roughly 15% being singletons. The material sequenced was PBMCs from the stem cell graft donor, taken from the stem cell graft. This chain connects TRBV10-3 to TRBJ1-5; no firm D call. The TCR sequence derives from a human donor who donated a stem cell graft to a child with acute lymphoblastic leukemia. The CDR3 sequence: CAISESAQSNQPQHF. The CDR3 DNA sequence: TGTGCCATCAGTGAGTCAGCACAGAGCAATCAGCCCCAGCATTTT.